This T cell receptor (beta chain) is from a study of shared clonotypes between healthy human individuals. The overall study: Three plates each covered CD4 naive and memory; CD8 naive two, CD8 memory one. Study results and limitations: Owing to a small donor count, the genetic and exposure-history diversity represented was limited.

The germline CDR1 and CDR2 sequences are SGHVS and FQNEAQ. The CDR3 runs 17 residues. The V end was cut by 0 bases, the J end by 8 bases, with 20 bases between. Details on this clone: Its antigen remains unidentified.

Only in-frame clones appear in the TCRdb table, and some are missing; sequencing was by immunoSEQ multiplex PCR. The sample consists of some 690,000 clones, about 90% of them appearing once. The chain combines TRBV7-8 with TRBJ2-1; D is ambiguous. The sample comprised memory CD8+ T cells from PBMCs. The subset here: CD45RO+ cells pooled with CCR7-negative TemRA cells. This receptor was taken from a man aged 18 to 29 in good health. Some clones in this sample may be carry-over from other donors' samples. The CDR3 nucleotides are TGTGCCAGCAGCTTAGCGGCAGCAAATCCCCCCCAATATGAGCAGTTCTTC. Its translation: CASSLAAANPPQYEQFF. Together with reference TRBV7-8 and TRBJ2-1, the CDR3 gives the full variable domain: GAGVSQSPRYKVAKRGQDVALRCDPISGHVSLFWYQQALGQGPEFLTYFQNEAQLDKSGLPSDRFFAERPEGSVSTLKIQRTQQEDSAVYLCASSLAAANPPQYEQFFGPGTRLTVL.